This TCR beta chain was documented in a study of T cells after yellow fever vaccination. About the study: The fractions with low cell numbers were processed using SMART-Seq v4 Ultra Low Input.

Findings and limits, study-wide: Only a minor proportion of clonotypes was detected across both CD4 and CD8 compartments. On re-exposure, the response was weaker but peaked faster, at day 5 versus 15. Most clones from primary vaccination were detected again post-booster (around 95% CD4, about 88% CD8).

The germline CDR1 and CDR2 sequences are SGHDT and YYEEEE. V dropped 2 bases and J dropped 9 bases, with 9 bases sitting between them. This CDR3 spans 11 amino acids. This clonotype was counted ten times or more. Antigen specificity is unknown. TCRdb called the 5' RACE reads again in MiXCR, with one record for every CDR3 protein. The sample lists a few hundred thousand distinct CDR3 sequences, 6.5% to 7.5% occurring once. The clonotype originates from a man aged 25 to 45 who received the YFV17D yellow fever vaccine. This chain uses TRBV5-6 with TRBJ2-7; D gene unclear. The material was CD4+ T cells sorted from PBMCs, obtained on the day of the yellow fever booster vaccination. In nucleotides, the CDR3 is TGTGCCAGCAGCTTTGGGCCAAGGCAGTACTTC. Translation: CASSFGPRQYF.